This entry features one T cell receptor beta chain sequence. The study sequenced TCR beta in blood CD8+ and CD4+ T cells. RNA in amounts of about 0.5 to 1 ug was reverse transcribed with random hexamers. Amplification of TCR beta CDR3 used immunoSEQ multiplex PCR across 54 Vbeta and 13 Jbeta. MiXCR, applied by TCRdb to the immunoSEQ multiplex PCR reads, yields one record per CDR3 protein. Of some 200,000 distinct CDR3 sequences in the sample, about 91% are singletons; the top ten hold about 0.09%. The entry originates in a study of CD8 T cells in Susac syndrome. Study summary: Patients with Susac syndrome, at blood draw, were therapy-naive, on corticosteroids, or on intravenous immunoglobulin alone.

The CDR3 has 14 residues. V gave up 4 bases and J gave up 3 bases, with 11 bases separating them. CDR1 is SGHKS, CDR2 YYEKEE, per germline (reference sequence). Sample: CD4+ T cells from PBMCs. This clonotype was obtained from a human donor with Susac syndrome. The J gene is TRBJ2-1, the V gene TRBV5-5; no reliable D call. The CDR3 loop reads CASSGPLFYNEQFF. The DNA of the CDR3 is TGTGCCAGCAGCGGACCTCTGTTCTACAATGAGCAGTTCTTC.